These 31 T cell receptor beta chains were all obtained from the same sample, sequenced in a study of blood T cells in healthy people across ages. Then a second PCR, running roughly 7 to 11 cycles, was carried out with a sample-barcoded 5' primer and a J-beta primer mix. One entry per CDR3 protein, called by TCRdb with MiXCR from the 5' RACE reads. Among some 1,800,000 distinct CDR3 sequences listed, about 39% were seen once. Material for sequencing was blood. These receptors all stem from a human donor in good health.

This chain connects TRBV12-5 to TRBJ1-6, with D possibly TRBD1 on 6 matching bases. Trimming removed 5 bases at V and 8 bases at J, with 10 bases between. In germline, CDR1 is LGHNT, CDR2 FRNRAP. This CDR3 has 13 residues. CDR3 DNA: TGTGCTAGTGGTGCCAACAGGGATTCACCCCTCCACTTT. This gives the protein CASGANRDSPLHF.

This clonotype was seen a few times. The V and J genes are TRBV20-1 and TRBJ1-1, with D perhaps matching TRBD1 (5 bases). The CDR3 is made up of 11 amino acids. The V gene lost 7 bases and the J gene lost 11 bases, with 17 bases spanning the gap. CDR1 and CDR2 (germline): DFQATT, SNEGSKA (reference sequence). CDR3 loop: CSVGLEGSAFF. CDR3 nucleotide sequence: TGCAGTGTCGGTCTTGAGGGGTCTGCTTTCTTT.

In DNA form, the CDR3 reads TGTGCCAGCAGCCTCCAGGGGGAGGGCAATCAGCCCCAGCATTTT. Translated: CASSLQGEGNQPQHF. The V call is TRBV6-6, the J call TRBJ1-5, with 7 bases fitting TRBD1. V lost 6 bases, J lost 2 bases, and 7 bases stayed unmatched. This CDR3 has 15 residues. Per the germline V gene, CDR1 is MNHNY and CDR2 is SVGAGI (reference sequence).

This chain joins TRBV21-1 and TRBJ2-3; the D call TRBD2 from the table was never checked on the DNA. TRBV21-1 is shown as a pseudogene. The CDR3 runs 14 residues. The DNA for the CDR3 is TGTGCCAGCAGCATTAGCGGAGACACAGATACGCAGTATTTT. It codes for CASSISGDTDTQYF.

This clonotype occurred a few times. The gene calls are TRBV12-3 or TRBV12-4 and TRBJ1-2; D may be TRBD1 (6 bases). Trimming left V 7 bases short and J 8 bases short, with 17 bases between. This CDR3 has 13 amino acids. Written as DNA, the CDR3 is TGTGCCAGCACCTCCACAGGGAACTGGGGCTACACCTTC. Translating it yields CASTSTGNWGYTF.

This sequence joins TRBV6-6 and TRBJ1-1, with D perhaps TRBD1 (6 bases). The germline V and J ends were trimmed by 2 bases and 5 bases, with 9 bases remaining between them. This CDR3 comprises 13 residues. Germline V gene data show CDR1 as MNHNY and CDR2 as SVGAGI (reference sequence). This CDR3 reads CASSYAGVTEAFF. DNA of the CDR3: TGTGCCAGCAGTTACGCAGGGGTTACTGAAGCTTTCTTT.

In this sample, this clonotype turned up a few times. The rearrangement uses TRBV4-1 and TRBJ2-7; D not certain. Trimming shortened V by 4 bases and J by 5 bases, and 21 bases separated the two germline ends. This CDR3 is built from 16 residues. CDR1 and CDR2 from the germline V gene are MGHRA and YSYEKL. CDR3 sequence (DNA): TGCGCCAGCAGCCGATGGGTGTTCGCGCGCTTAGACGAGCAGTACTTC. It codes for CASSRWVFARLDEQYF.

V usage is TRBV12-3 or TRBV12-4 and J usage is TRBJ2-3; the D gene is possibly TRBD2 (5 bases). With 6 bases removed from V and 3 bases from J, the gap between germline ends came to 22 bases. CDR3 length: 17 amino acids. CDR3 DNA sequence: TGTGCCAGCAGCCCCAGCCTAGCCGGAGTAAGGACAGATACGCAGTATTTT. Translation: CASSPSLAGVRTDTQYF.

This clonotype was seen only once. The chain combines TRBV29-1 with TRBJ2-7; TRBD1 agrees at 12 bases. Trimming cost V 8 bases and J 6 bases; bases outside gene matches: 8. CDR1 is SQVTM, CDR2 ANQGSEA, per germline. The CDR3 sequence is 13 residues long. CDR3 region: CSTPGQGASEQYF. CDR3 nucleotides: TGCAGCACACCGGGACAGGGGGCGTCCGAGCAGTACTTC.

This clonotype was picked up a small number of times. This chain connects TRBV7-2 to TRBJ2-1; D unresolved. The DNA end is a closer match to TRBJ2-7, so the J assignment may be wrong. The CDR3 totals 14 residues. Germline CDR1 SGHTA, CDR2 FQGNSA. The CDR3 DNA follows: TGTGCCAGCAGTCCCGTCAGCTCCTACAATGAGCAGTACTTC. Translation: CASSPVSSYNEQYF.

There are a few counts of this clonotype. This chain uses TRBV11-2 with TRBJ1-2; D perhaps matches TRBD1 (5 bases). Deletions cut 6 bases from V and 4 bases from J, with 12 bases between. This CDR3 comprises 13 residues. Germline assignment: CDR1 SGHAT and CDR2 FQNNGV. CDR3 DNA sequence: TGTGCCAGCAGGGGAAGACAGCCCTATGGCTACACCTTC. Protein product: CASRGRQPYGYTF.

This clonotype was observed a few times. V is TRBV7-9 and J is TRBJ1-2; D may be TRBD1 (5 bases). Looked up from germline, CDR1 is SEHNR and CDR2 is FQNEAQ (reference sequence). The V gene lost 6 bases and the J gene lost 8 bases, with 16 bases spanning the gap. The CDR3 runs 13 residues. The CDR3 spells CASRTGGSGGYTF. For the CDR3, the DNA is TGTGCCAGCAGGACTGGGGGGTCGGGCGGCTACACCTTC.

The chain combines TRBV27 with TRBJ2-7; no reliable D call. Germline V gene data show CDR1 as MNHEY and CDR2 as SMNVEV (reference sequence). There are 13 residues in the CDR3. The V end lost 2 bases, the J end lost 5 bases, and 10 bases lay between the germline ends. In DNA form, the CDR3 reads TGTGCCAGCAGTTTAGCTGACAATAACGAGCAGTACGTC. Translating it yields CASSLADNNEQYV.

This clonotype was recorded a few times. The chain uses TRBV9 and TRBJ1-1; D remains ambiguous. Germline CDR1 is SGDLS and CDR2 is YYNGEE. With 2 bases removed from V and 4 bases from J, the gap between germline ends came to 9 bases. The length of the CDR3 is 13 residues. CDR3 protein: CASSVRGSTEAFF. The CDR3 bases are TGTGCCAGCAGCGTCCGTGGTAGCACTGAAGCTTTCTTT.

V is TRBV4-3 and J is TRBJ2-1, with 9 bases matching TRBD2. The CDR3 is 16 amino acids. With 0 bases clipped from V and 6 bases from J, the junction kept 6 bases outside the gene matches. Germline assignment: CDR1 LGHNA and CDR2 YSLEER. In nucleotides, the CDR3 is TGCGCCAGCAGCCAAGATGGCGGGACTAGCTTCAATGAGCAGTTCTTC. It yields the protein CASSQDGGTSFNEQFF.

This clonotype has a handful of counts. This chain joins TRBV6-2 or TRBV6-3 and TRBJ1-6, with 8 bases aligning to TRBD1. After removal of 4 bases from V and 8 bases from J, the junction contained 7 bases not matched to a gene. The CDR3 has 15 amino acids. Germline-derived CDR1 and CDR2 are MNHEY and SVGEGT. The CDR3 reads CASSFRTGLHSPLHF. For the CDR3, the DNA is TGTGCCAGCAGTTTCAGGACAGGGTTACATTCACCCCTCCACTTT.

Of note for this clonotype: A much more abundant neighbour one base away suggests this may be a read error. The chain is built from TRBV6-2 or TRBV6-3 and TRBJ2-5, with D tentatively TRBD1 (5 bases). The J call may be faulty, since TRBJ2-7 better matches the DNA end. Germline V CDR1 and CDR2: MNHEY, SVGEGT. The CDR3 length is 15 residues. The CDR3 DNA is TGTGCCAGCAGTCCCTTCAGGGTAGGCCGCTACGAGCAGTACTTC. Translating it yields CASSPFRVGRYEQYF.

The CDR3 spells CASSPTPGANVLTF. CDR3 sequence (DNA): TGTGCCAGCAGCCCTACACCTGGGGCCAACGTCCTGACTTTC. The V and J genes are TRBV7-3 and TRBJ2-6; D unresolved. Germline-derived CDR1 and CDR2 are SGHTA and FQGTGA. V was clipped by 5 bases and J by 2 bases, with 7 bases between them. This CDR3 has 14 residues.

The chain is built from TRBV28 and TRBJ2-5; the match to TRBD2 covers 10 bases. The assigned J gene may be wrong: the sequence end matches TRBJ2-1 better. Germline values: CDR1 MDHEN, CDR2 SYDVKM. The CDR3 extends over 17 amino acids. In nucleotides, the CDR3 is TGTGCCAGCAGTTCCTTAGCGGGGGGCGGTTTCGGAGAGACCCAGTTCTTC. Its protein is CASSSLAGGGFGETQFF.

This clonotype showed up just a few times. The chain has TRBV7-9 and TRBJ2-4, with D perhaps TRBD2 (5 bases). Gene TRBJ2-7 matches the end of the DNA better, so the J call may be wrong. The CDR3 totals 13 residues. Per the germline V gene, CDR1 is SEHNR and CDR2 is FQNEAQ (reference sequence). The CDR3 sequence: CASSLGGNNEQYF. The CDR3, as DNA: TGTGCCAGCAGCTTAGGAGGGAACAACGAGCAGTACTTC.

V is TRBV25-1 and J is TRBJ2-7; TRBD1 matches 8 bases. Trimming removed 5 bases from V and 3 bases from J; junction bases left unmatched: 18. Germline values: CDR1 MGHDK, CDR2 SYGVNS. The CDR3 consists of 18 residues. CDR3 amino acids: CASSPGTIRQGNYYEQYF. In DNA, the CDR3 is TGTGCCAGCAGTCCGGGAACCATACGACAGGGGAACTACTACGAGCAGTACTTC.

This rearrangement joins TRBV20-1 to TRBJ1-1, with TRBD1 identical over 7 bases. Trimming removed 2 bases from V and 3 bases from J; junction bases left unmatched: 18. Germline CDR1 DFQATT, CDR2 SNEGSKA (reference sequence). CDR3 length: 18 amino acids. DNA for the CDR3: TGCAGTGCTAGAACTCCTAAATACAGGGGCGGGTGGGACACTGAAGCTTTCTTT. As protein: CSARTPKYRGGWDTEAFF.

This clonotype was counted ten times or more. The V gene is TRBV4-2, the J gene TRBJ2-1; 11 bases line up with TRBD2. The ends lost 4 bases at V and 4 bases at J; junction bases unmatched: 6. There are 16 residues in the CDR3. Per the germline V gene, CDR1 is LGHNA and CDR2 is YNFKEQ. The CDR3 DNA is TGTGCCAGCAGCCTAAGCTCTAGCGGGGGGTACAATGAGCAGTTCTTC. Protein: CASSLSSSGGYNEQFF.

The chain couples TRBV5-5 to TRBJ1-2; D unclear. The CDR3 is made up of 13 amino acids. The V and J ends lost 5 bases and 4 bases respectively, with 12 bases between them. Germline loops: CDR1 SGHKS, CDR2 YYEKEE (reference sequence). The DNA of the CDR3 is TGTGCCAGCAGTAAGGGCTCACTCTATGGCTACACCTTC. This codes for CASSKGSLYGYTF.

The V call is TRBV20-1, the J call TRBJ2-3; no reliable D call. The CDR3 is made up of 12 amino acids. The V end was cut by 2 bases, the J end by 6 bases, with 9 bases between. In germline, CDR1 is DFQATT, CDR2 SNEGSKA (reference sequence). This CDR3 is CSARSIADTQYF. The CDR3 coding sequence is TGCAGTGCTAGAAGTATTGCTGATACGCAGTATTTT.

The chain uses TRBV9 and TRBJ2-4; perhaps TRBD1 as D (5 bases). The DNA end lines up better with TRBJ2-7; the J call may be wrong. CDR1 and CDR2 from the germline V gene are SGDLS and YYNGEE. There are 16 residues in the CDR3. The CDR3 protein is CASSASTGLKTYEQYF. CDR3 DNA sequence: TGTGCCAGCAGCGCCAGTACAGGCCTTAAGACCTACGAGCAGTACTTC.

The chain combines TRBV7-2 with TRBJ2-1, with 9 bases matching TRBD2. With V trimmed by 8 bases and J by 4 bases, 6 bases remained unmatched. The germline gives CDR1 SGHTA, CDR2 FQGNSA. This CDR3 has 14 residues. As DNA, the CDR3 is TGTGCCAGCGGTCGCGGGGGGGCTTACAATGAGCAGTTCTTC. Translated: CASGRGGAYNEQFF. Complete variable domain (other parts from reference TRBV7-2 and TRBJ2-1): GAGVSQSPSNKVTEKGKDVELRCDPISGHTALYWYRQSLGQGLEFLIYFQGNSAPDKSGLPSDRFSAERTGGSVSTLTIQRTQQEDSAVYLCASGRGGAYNEQFFGPGTRLTVL.

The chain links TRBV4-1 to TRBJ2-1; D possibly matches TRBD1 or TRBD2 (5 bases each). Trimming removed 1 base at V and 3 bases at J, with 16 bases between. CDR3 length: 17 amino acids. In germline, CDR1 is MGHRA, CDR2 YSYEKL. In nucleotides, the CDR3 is TGCGCCAGCAGCCAAGTAGCGATAGGACAACTCTACAATGAGCAGTTCTTC. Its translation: CASSQVAIGQLYNEQFF.

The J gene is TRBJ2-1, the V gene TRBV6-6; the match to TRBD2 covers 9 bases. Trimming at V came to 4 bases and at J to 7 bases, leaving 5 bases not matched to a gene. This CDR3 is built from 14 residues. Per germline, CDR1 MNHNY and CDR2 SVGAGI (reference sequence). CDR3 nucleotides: TGTGCCAGCAGTTTTCGGCGGGAGGGAAATGAGCAGTTCTTC. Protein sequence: CASSFRREGNEQFF.

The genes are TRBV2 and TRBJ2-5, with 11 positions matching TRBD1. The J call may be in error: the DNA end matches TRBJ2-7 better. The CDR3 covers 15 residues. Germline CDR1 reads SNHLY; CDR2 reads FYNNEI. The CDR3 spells CASSPTPGTGGEQYF. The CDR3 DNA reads TGTGCCAGCAGTCCAACCCCCGGGACAGGGGGCGAGCAGTACTTC.

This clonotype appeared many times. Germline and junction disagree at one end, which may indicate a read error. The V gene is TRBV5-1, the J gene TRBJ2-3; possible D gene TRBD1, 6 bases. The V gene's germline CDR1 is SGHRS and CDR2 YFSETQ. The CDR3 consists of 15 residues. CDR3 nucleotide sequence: TGTGCCAGCAGCTTAGACAGGCCTAGCACAGATACGCAGTATTTT. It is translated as CASSLDRPSTDTQYF.